This passage covers 5 T cell receptor beta chains from one sample sequenced in a study of T-cell memory formation after mild COVID-19. TCRdb re-called the 5' RACE reads with MiXCR, one entry per CDR3 protein. The data show about 250,000 distinct CDR3 sequences, roughly 18% seen once. The sequenced material came from PBMCs or a T cell subset sorted from them (not recorded which). Every receptor here comes from a man between 18 and 29 years old who had mild COVID-19 (a few samples of this study predate the infection). Cell type and time point are not known.

This clonotype was seen many times. The CDR3 region has the DNA TGCGCCACTAGGGACGTCGACTATGGCTACACCTTC. It codes for CATRDVDYGYTF. This sequence joins TRBV5-1 and TRBJ1-2; D is perhaps TRBD1 (5 bases). The CDR3 covers 12 residues. Germline CDR1 and CDR2: SGHRS and YFSETQ. V was trimmed by 9 bases and J by 3 bases, leaving 12 bases between them.

This clonotype was found a few times. The chain has TRBV7-2 and TRBJ1-6; a possible D gene is TRBD1 (5 bases). Trimming shortened V by 0 bases and J by 2 bases, and 8 bases separated the two germline ends. Germline loops: CDR1 SGHTA, CDR2 FQGNSA. The CDR3 extends over 16 amino acids. The CDR3 reads CASSLARTTYNSPLHF. As DNA, the CDR3 is TGTGCCAGCAGCTTAGCCAGGACAACCTATAATTCACCCCTCCACTTT.

V is TRBV12-3 or TRBV12-4 and J is TRBJ1-1, with D unresolved. This CDR3 has 14 residues. V was cut by 3 bases and J by 1 base, with 9 bases left in between. CDR3 sequence reads: CASSFVVQNTEAFF. Here the CDR3 DNA reads TGTGCCAGCAGTTTTGTGGTGCAGAACACTGAAGCTTTCTTT.

This clonotype has a count of ten or more. This chain connects TRBV7-2 to TRBJ2-1; no clear D. Trimming pared 0 bases from V and 7 bases from J, leaving 16 bases between. This CDR3 contains 16 residues. Germline V lookup: CDR1 SGHTA, CDR2 FQGNSA. CDR3: CASSLARLEGENEQFF. CDR3 nucleotide sequence: TGTGCCAGCAGCTTAGCCCGTCTAGAAGGTGAGAATGAGCAGTTCTTC.

The V gene is TRBV7-2, the J gene TRBJ1-6; D remains unclear. The CDR3 runs 13 residues. Germline CDR1 reads SGHTA; CDR2 reads FQGNSA. V was shortened by 2 bases and J by 7 bases, with 6 bases between the two germline ends. CDR3 sequence: CASSLRKNSPLHF. Written as DNA, the CDR3 is TGTGCCAGCAGCTTACGCAAAAATTCACCCCTCCACTTT.